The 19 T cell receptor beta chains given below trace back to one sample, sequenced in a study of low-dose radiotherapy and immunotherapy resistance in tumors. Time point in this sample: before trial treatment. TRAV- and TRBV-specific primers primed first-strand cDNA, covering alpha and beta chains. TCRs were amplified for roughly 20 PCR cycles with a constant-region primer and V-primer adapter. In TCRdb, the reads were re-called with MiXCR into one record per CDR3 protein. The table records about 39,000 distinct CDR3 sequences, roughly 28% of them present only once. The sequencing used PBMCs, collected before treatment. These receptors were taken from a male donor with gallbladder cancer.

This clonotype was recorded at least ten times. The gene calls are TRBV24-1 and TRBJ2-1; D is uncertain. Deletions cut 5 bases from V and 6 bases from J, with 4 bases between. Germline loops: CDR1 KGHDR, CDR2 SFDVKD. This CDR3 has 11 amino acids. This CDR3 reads CATSAFNEQFF. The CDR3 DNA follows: TGTGCCACCAGTGCCTTCAATGAGCAGTTCTTC.

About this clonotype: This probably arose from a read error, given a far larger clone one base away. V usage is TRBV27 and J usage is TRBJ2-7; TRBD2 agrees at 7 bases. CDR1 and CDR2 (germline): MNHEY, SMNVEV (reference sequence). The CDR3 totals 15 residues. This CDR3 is CASGAGLTAGYEQNF. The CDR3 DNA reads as TGTGCCAGCGGAGCGGGACTCACAGCGGGCTACGAGCAGAACTTC.

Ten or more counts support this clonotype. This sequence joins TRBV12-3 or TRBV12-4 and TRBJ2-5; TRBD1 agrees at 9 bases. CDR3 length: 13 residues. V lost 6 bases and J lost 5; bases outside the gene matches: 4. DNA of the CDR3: TGTGCCAGCAGGCTACAGGGGGCGGAGACCCAGTACTTC. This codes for CASRLQGAETQYF.

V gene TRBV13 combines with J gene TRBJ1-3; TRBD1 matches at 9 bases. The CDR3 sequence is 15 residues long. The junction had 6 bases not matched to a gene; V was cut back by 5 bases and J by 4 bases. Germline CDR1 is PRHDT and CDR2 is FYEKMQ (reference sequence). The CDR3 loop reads CASSIQGAGGNTIYF. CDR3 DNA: TGTGCCAGCAGCATACAGGGGGCTGGAGGAAACACCATATATTTT.

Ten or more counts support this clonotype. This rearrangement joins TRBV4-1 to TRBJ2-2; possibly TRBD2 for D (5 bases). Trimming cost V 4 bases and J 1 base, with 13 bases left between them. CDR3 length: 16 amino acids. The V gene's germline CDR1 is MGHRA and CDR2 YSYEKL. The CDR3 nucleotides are TGCGCCAGCAGCCCCTTGAGCGGATGGAACACCGGGGAGCTGTTTTTT. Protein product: CASSPLSGWNTGELFF.

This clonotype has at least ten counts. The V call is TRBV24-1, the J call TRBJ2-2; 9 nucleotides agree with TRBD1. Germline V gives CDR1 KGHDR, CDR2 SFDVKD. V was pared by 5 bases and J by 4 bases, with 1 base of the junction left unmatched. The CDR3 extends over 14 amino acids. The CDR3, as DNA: TGTGCCACCAGTGTGACAGGGGGCACCGGGGAGCTGTTTTTT. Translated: CATSVTGGTGELFF.

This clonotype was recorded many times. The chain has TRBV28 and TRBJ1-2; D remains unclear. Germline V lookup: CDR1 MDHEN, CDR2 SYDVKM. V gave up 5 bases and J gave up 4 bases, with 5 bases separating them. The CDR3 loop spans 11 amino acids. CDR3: CASSPAYGYTF. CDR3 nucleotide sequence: TGTGCCAGCAGTCCAGCCTATGGCTACACCTTC.

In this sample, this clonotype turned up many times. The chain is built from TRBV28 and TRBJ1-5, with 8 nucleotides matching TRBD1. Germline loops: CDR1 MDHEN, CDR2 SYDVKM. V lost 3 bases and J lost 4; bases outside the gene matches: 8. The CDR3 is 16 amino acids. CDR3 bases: TGTGCCAGCAGTTTGTTGGTACAGGGGGGAAATCAGCCCCAGCATTTT. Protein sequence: CASSLLVQGGNQPQHF.

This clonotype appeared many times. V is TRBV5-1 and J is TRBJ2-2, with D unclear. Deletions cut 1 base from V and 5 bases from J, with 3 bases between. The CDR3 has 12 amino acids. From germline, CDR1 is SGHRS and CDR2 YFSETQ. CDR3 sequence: CASSLTTGELFF. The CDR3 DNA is TGCGCCAGCAGCTTGACTACCGGGGAGCTGTTTTTT.

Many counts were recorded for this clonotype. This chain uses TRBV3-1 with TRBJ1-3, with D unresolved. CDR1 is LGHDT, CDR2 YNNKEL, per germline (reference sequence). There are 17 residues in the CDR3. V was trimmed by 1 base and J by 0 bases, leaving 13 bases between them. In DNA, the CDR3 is TGTGCCAGCAGCCAAGGTTCAAGGCTACTCTCTGGAAACACCATATATTTT. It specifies CASSQGSRLLSGNTIYF.

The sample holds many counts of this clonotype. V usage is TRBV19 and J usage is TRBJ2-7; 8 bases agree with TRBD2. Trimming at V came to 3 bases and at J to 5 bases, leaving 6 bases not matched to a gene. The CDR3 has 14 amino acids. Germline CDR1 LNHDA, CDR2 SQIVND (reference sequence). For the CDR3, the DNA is TGTGCCAGTAGTATGCGTAGCGGGGTAAACGAGCAGTACTTC. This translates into CASSMRSGVNEQYF.

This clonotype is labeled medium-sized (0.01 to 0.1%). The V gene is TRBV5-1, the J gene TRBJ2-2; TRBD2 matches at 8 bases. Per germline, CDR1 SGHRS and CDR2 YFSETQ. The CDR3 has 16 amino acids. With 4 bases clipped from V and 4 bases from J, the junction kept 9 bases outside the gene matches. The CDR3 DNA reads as TGCGCCAGCAGCCCCCTGGGACTAGTCGCCACCGGGGAGCTGTTTTTT. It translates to CASSPLGLVATGELFF.

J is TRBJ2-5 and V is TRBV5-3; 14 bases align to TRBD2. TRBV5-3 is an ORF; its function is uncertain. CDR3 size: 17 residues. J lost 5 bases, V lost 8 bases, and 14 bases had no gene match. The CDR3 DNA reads TGTGCCAGCAGCGCGGGACTAGCGGGAGACCCCGCCGAGACCCAGTACTTC. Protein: CASSAGLAGDPAETQYF.

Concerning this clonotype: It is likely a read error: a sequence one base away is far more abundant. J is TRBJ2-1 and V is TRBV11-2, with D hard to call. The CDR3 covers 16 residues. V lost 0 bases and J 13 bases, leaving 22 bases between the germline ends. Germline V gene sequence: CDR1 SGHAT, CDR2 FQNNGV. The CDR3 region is CASSLEGRGPQNIQFF. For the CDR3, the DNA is TGTGCCAGCAGCTTAGAGGGCCGAGGTCCGCAAAACATTCAGTTCTTC.

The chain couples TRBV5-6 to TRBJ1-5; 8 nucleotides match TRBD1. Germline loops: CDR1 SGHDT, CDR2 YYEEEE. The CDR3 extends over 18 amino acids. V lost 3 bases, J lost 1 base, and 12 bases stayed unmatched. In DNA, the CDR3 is TGTGCCAGCAGCTCTTCGAAGACAGGGGCGATAAGCAATCAGCCCCAGCATTTT. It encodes CASSSSKTGAISNQPQHF. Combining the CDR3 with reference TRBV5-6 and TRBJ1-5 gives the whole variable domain DAGVTQSPTHLIKTRGQQVTLRCSPKSGHDTVSWYQQALGQGPQFIFQYYEEEERQRGNFPDRFSGHQFPNYSSELNVNALLLGDSALYLCASSSSKTGAISNQPQHFGDGTRLSIL.

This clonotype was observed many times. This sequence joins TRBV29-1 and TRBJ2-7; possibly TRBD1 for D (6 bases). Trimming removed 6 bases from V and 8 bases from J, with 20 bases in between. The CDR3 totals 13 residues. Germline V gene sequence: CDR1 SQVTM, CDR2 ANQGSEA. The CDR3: CSVTGHIGNQQYF. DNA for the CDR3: TGCAGCGTCACGGGACATATCGGAAATCAGCAGTACTTC.

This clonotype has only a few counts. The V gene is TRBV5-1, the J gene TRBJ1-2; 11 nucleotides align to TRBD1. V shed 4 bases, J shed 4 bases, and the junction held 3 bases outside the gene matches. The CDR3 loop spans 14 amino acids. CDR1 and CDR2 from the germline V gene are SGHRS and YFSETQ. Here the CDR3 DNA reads TGCGCCAGCAGCGACGGGACAGGGGGCTATGGCTACACCTTC. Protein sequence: CASSDGTGGYGYTF.

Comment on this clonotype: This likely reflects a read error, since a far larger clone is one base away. The CDR3 DNA sequence: TGTGCCATCAGTTTGATCCTAGGGACAGGGGGCGAGCAGTACTTC. Encoded protein: CAISLILGTGGEQYF. The chain joins TRBV10-3 to TRBJ2-7, with 11 bases identical to TRBD1. The germline V gene encodes CDR1 ENHRY and CDR2 SYGVKD. V trimming: 5 bases; J trimming: 6 bases; junction bases outside the gene matches: 9. The CDR3 loop spans 15 amino acids.

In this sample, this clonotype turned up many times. The CDR3 nucleotides read TGTGCCAGCAGCCCGAACAGGGGTGGTCAAGAGACCCAGTACTTC. Protein product: CASSPNRGGQETQYF. The rearrangement links TRBV6-1 to TRBJ2-5; 7 bases agree with TRBD1. The germline V gene has CDR1 MNHNS and CDR2 SASEGT. The CDR3 spans 15 residues. V shed 6 bases and J 2 bases; nucleotides not matched to a gene: 9.